These T cell receptor beta chains were read from a single sample in a study of blood T cells in healthy people across ages. TCRdb redid the calling of the 5' RACE reads with MiXCR, one entry per CDR3 protein. The sample has roughly 800,000 distinct CDR3 sequences, nearly 60% seen once. Material: blood. Receptor source: a man aged 25-45 years in good health. CDR3s include the opening cysteine and the closing phenylalanine or tryptophan. A D gene is named only where the DNA matches it firmly. The size field is filled for only some rows; it gives once, few, many or a size class.

abundance	v_gene	j_gene	d_gene	CDR3aa	CDR3nt
few	TRBV27	TRBJ2-7	-	CASSLSGVHASYEQYF	TGTGCCAGCAGTTTATCAGGTGTGCATGCCTCCTACGAGCAGTACTTC
few	TRBV7-2	TRBJ2-3	TRBD2	CASSLWSGGTDTQYF	TGTGCCAGCAGCTTATGGAGCGGGGGGACAGATACGCAGTATTTT
few	TRBV20-1	TRBJ2-1	-	CSADLYNEQFF	TGCAGTGCGGATCTATACAATGAGCAGTTCTTC
-	TRBV30	TRBJ2-5	-	CAWSYIGETQYF	TGTGCCTGGAGTTACATTGGGGAGACCCAGTACTTC
-	TRBV20-1	TRBJ2-1	TRBD2	CSARVPAGGNEQFF	TGCAGTGCTAGAGTTCCAGCGGGAGGAAATGAGCAGTTCTTC
-	TRBV20-1	TRBJ2-5	TRBD2	CSAPVVASGQETQYF	TGCAGTGCGCCGGTTGTGGCTAGCGGACAAGAGACCCAGTACTTC
few	TRBV7-2	TRBJ1-2	-	CASSLVAGINYGYTF	TGTGCCAGCAGCTTAGTGGCAGGGATTAACTATGGCTACACCTTC
-	TRBV7-9	TRBJ2-3	-	CASSPKGPDTQYF	TGTGCCAGCAGCCCAAAGGGCCCAGATACGCAGTATTTT
-	TRBV5-1	TRBJ2-5	-	CASSLGSLRTGQEAQYF	TGCGCCAGCAGCTTGGGGTCCTTACGTACAGGGCAAGAGGCCCAGTACTTC
-	TRBV29-1	TRBJ1-1	-	CSALYTEAFF	TGCAGCGCCCTATACACTGAAGCTTTCTTT
once	TRBV12-3/TRBV12-4	TRBJ2-4	-	CASSLNSGQLAKNIQYF	TGTGCCAGCAGCCTGAATTCCGGACAGCTAGCCAAAAACATTCAGTACTTC
few	TRBV14	TRBJ1-4	TRBD1	CASSQGQQGRLFF	TGTGCCAGCAGCCAAGGCCAACAGGGGAGGCTGTTTTTT
once	TRBV20-1	TRBJ1-5	-	CSAILDGQSNQPQHF	TGCAGTGCTATTTTAGATGGACAGAGCAATCAGCCCCAGCATTTT
once	TRBV5-1	TRBJ2-1	TRBD2	CVSSITSGGSYNEQFF	TGCGTCAGCAGCATAACAAGCGGGGGCTCCTACAATGAGCAGTTCTTC
-	TRBV7-9	TRBJ2-7	-	CASSPGGGRVYEQYF	TGTGCCAGCAGCCCCGGGGGCGGGAGAGTCTACGAGCAGTACTTC
-	TRBV3-1	TRBJ2-1	TRBD2	CASSPAFPLVAGGPSYNEQFF	TGTGCCAGCAGCCCGGCCTTCCCGCTCGTAGCGGGGGGGCCCTCCTACAATGAGCAGTTCTTC
-	TRBV20-1	TRBJ2-3	-	CSARPNGLQGANTQYF	TGCAGTGCTAGACCCAATGGGCTCCAGGGAGCTAATACGCAGTATTTT
few	TRBV5-1	TRBJ2-3	-	CASSPTVSTDTQYF	TGCGCCAGCAGCCCGACAGTGAGCACAGATACGCAGTATTTT
many	TRBV20-1	TRBJ2-1	-	CSAPRWTGNEQFF	TGCAGTGCGCCTCGTTGGACCGGCAATGAGCAGTTCTTC
-	TRBV6-5	TRBJ2-7	-	CASSLGTNSGVEQYF	TGTGCCAGCAGCCTTGGGACGAATTCTGGGGTCGAGCAGTACTTC
-	TRBV4-2	TRBJ1-2	TRBD1	CASSHATGSILRGYTF	TGTGCCAGCAGCCACGCGACAGGGAGTATTTTGCGTGGCTACACCTTC
-	TRBV6-6	TRBJ2-5	TRBD1	CASGSTGEETQYF	TGTGCCAGCGGGTCTACAGGGGAAGAGACCCAGTACTTC
-	TRBV5-1	TRBJ2-7	-	CASSWTEGTYEQYF	TGCGCCAGCAGCTGGACAGAGGGAACCTACGAGCAGTACTTC
-	TRBV29-1	TRBJ2-5	-	CSVEIYRETQYF	TGCAGCGTTGAAATCTATAGGGAGACCCAGTACTTC
once	TRBV6-2/TRBV6-3	TRBJ2-7	TRBD2	CASSYDGRPFPYEQYF	TGTGCCAGCAGTTACGACGGGAGGCCTTTCCCCTACGAGCAGTACTTC
-	TRBV20-1	TRBJ2-1	-	CSAREYGSYNEQFF	TGCAGTGCTAGGGAGTACGGGTCATACAATGAGCAGTTCTTC
few	TRBV21-1	TRBJ2-3	-	CASSKVDSGALSTDTQYF	TGTGCCAGCAGCAAAGTCGATAGCGGGGCGCTAAGCACAGATACGCAGTATTTT
-	TRBV5-1	TRBJ2-7	TRBD1	CASSVDRLGYEQYF	TGCGCCAGCAGCGTGGACAGGCTTGGCTACGAGCAGTACTTC
-	TRBV27	TRBJ1-6	-	CASGRENSPLHF	TGTGCCAGCGGAAGGGAGAATTCACCCCTCCACTTT
-	TRBV9	TRBJ2-5	-	CASSNYGQSQETQYF	TGTGCCAGCAGCAATTACGGACAGTCCCAAGAGACCCAGTACTTC
-	TRBV27	TRBJ2-3	TRBD2	CASSSLAAGEDTQYF	TGTGCCAGCAGTTCCCTCGCAGCGGGAGAAGATACGCAGTATTTT
-	TRBV6-5	TRBJ1-2	-	CASSGIGGYTF	TGTGCCAGCTCCGGGATAGGTGGCTACACCTTC
-	TRBV4-1	TRBJ1-4	-	CASSQEPHRPEKLFF	TGCGCCAGCAGCCAAGAACCACACAGGCCCGAAAAACTGTTTTTT